This note documents a single TCR beta chain sequence. The antigen remains unidentified. This sample is part of a study of beta chain features in type 1 diabetes. Study context: Across the samples, over 85 million sorted cells were examined in total.

Whole-study results and caveats: Among all four CD4+ subsets, Type 1 diabetes patients had TCRB CDR3s that were moderately but significantly shorter. VDJ junctions in type 1 diabetes patients carried more deletions and fewer insertions. Shorter templates may be favored by PCR, equally so in patients and controls.

Expressed TCRB transcripts got sequenced, as all isolated RNA was reverse transcribed. Assay: immunoSEQ multiplex PCR; the TCRdb copy retains only in-frame clones and omits some. The table records roughly 240,000 clones, 55% to 70% of them present only once. The germline CDR1 and CDR2 sequences are KGHSY and FQNENV. The CDR3 consists of 14 residues. Between the trimmed V and J ends, which lost 2 bases and 7 bases, there was a span of 12 bases. The chain links TRBV16 to TRBJ1-5, with D tentatively TRBD1 (5 bases). Sequencing used naive CD4+ T cells from blood. The sequence derives from a young man in good health. The CDR3 is CASSQISGGQPQHF. As DNA, the CDR3 is TGTGCCAGCAGCCAAATCTCGGGGGGGCAGCCCCAGCATTTT.